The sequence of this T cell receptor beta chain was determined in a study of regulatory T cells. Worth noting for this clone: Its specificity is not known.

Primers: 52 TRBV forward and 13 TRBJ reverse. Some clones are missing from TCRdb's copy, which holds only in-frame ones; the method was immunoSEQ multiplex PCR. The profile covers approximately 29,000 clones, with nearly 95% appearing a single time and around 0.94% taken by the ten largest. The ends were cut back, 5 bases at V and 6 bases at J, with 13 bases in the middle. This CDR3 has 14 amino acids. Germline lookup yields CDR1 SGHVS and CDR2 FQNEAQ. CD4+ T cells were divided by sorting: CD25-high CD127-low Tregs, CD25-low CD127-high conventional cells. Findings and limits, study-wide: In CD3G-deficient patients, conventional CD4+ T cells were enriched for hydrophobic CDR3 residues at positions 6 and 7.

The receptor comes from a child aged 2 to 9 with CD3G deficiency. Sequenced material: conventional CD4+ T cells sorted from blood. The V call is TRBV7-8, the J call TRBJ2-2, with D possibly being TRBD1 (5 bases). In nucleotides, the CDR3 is TGTGCCAGCAGCAACCCCAGGGTATCCGGGGAGCTGTTTTTT. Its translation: CASSNPRVSGELFF.